This T cell receptor beta chain was retrieved from a study of CD8 T cells in ankylosing spondylitis. Whole-study results and caveats: Reportedly, disease-linked clones are significantly enriched in ankylosing spondylitis patients' matched synovial fluid. Certain motif variants had earlier been reported in reactive arthritis synovial fluid and blood. Relatively rare in peripheral blood, disease-linked clones were also CD8+. About 8 highly homologous variants made up a TCR beta motif that seemed to typify ankylosing spondylitis blood.

This clonotype came up many times. Its target is unknown. CDR3 length: 14 amino acids. Germline lookup yields CDR1 SQVTM and CDR2 ANQGSEA. With 8 bases removed from V and 2 bases from J, the gap between germline ends came to 16 bases. In TCRdb, the 5' RACE reads were re-called with MiXCR into one record per CDR3 protein. This sample carries 700,000 or so distinct CDR3 sequences, 15% to 20% of them seen once, and the ten largest clones take under 20%. The specimen was blood, either unsorted or a sorted T cell fraction (not recorded which). This TCR was recovered from a male donor with ankylosing spondylitis. The chain carries TRBV29-1 and TRBJ2-1, with D possibly being TRBD2 (7 bases). This CDR3 reads CSIQAGATYNEQFF. The CDR3 nucleotides read TGCAGCATACAGGCGGGGGCGACCTACAATGAGCAGTTCTTC.